These 27 T cell receptor beta chains share one sample of origin, sequenced in a study of vaccination effects on CD4 cells after COVID-19. The antigens for these receptors are not known. At the end of around 11 days of culture, CD4+ T cells were isolated. Participants were given two doses of BNT162b2 or mRNA-1273 vaccine. The table came from immunoSEQ multiplex PCR; TCRdb's copy has only in-frame clones and leaves some out. This table holds tens of thousands of clones, 65% to 80% found once. The sample consisted of CD4+ T cells from PBMCs cultured without peptide, taken after COVID-19 vaccination. Every receptor here comes from a human donor who received a COVID-19 vaccine.

The chain carries TRBV3-1 (or the pseudogene TRBV3-2) and TRBJ2-7; D remains ambiguous. The CDR3 is 12 residues long. The V gene's germline CDR1 is LGHDT and CDR2 YNNKEL (reference sequence). V lost 1 base, J lost 6 bases, and 7 bases lay in between. The CDR3 DNA follows: TGTGCCAGCAGCCAAGGCTTCGGCGAGCAGTACGTC. Translating it yields CASSQGFGEQYV.

The chain is built from TRBV30 and TRBJ1-5; D may be TRBD1 (5 bases). CDR1 is GTSNPN and CDR2 is SVGIG in the germline V gene (reference sequence). The CDR3 consists of 13 residues. Trimming stripped 1 base from V and 6 bases from J, with 10 bases between. The CDR3 nucleotides are TGTGCCTGGAGTGGAGGGCAGGGTCAGCCCCAGCATTTT. Translated: CAWSGGQGQPQHF.

The rearrangement joins TRBV2 to TRBJ1-1; D is ambiguous. V lost 4 bases and J 6 bases, leaving 9 bases between the germline ends. This CDR3 is built from 12 residues. Germline V gives CDR1 SNHLY, CDR2 FYNNEI. DNA for the CDR3: TGTGCCAGCAGTGTGTGGGAGGCTGAAGCTTTCTTT. It yields the protein CASSVWEAEAFF.

This chain connects TRBV13 to TRBJ1-6, with unresolved D. This CDR3 comprises 18 residues. Germline V lookup: CDR1 PRHDT, CDR2 FYEKMQ (reference sequence). V was pared by 0 bases and J by 10 bases, with 22 bases between. CDR3 sequence: CASSLGGPPGSRYSPLHF. Written as DNA, the CDR3 is TGTGCCAGCAGCTTAGGGGGCCCCCCGGGGAGCAGGTACTCACCCCTCCACTTT.

The V and J genes are TRBV5-1 and TRBJ2-7; D is perhaps TRBD1 (5 bases). Per germline, CDR1 SGHRS and CDR2 YFSETQ. V lost 0 bases and J lost 5, with 15 bases in between. The length of the CDR3 is 15 residues. CDR3 DNA sequence: TGCGCCAGCAGCTTGGGGTCAGGGTCTATAAACGAGCAGTACGTC. As protein: CASSLGSGSINEQYV.

This clone showed up just once. The chain employs TRBV30 and TRBJ1-6, with D hard to call. Germline V lookup: CDR1 GTSNPN, CDR2 SVGIG (reference sequence). V dropped 0 bases and J dropped 3 bases, with 9 bases sitting between them. The CDR3 spans 15 residues. The CDR3 sequence is CAWSVRGNYNSPLHF. Here the CDR3 DNA reads TGTGCCTGGAGTGTCCGGGGTAACTATAATTCACCCCTCCACTTT.

CDR3 nucleotides: TGTGCCAGCAGCTTAGGATCAGGGTACGAGCAGTACGTC. Amino acids: CASSLGSGYEQYV. V and J are TRBV7-8 and TRBJ2-7; D might be TRBD1 (5 bases). Between the trimmed V and J ends, which lost 1 base and 4 bases, there was a span of 8 bases. Per the germline V gene, CDR1 is SGHVS and CDR2 is FQNEAQ. The CDR3 covers 13 residues.

The table lists this clone with a few counts. J is TRBJ1-2 and V is TRBV29-1, with D uncertain. The germline gives CDR1 SQVTM, CDR2 ANQGSEA. The germline V and J ends were trimmed by 4 bases and 4 bases, with 7 bases remaining between them. The CDR3 extends over 11 amino acids. CDR3 in amino acids: CSVAHFYGYTF. The CDR3 DNA reads as TGCAGCGTTGCACACTTCTATGGCTACACCTTC.

This clone came up a few times. The gene calls are TRBV10-3 and TRBJ1-5; D remains ambiguous. The CDR3 loop spans 13 amino acids. The germline V and J ends were trimmed by 0 bases and 7 bases, with 7 bases remaining between them. Germline CDR1 reads ENHRY; CDR2 reads SYGVKD. The CDR3, as DNA: TGTGCCATCAGTGAGTCCGTGGCCCAGCCCCAGCATTTT. This codes for CAISESVAQPQHF.

In nucleotides, the CDR3 is TGTGCCAGCAGCGTAGGCACTAGCGGGCAAGAGACCCAGTACTTC. This encodes CASSVGTSGQETQYF. J is TRBJ2-5 and V is TRBV9, with TRBD2 matching 9 bases. Trimming cost V 0 bases and J 2 bases; bases outside gene matches: 2. From germline, CDR1 is SGDLS and CDR2 YYNGEE. The CDR3 sequence is 15 residues long. The full variable domain, its missing parts supplied by reference TRBV9 and TRBJ2-5, is DSGVTQTPKHLITATGQRVTLRCSPRSGDLSVYWYQQSLDQGLQFLIQYYNGEERAKGNILERFSAQQFPDLHSELNLSSLELGDSALYFCASSVGTSGQETQYFGPGTRLLVL.

The gene calls are TRBV7-2 and TRBJ2-3; D is uncertain. The germline V gene encodes CDR1 SGHTA and CDR2 FQGNSA. V was pared by 2 bases and J by 4 bases, with 10 bases between. The CDR3 is made up of 14 amino acids. DNA of the CDR3: TGTGCCAGCAGCTTACAGACATCAGCAGATACGCAGTATTTT. Residues: CASSLQTSADTQYF.

CDR3 nucleotides: TGTGCCAGCTCACCTGGGCAGGAAACTAACTATGGCTACACCTTC. Its translation is CASSPGQETNYGYTF. The genes are TRBV18 and TRBJ1-2; no reliable D call. This CDR3 comprises 15 residues. Between the trimmed V and J ends, which lost 3 bases and 0 bases, there was a span of 11 bases. Per the germline V gene, CDR1 is KGHSH and CDR2 is LQKENI.

This clone was counted once. The chain combines TRBV11-2 with TRBJ2-5, with 9 nucleotides matching TRBD2. J gave up 3 bases and V 5 bases, and 4 bases lay outside the gene matches. Per germline, CDR1 SGHAT and CDR2 FQNNGV. The CDR3 runs 14 residues. The chain's CDR3 is CASSQAGGEETQYF. For the CDR3, the DNA is TGTGCCAGCAGCCAGGCGGGGGGGGAAGAGACCCAGTACTTC. Complete variable domain (other parts from reference TRBV11-2 and TRBJ2-5): EAGVAQSPRYKIIEKRQSVAFWCNPISGHATLYWYQQILGQGPKLLIQFQNNGVVDDSQLPKDRFSAERLKGVDSTLKIQPAKLEDSAVYLCASSQAGGEETQYFGPGTRLLVL.

The chain carries TRBV5-1 and TRBJ2-5; 10 nucleotides match TRBD2. CDR1 is SGHRS and CDR2 is YFSETQ in the germline V gene. The CDR3 runs to 14 residues. V was clipped by 4 bases and J by 5 bases; unmatched bases: 5. The CDR3 loop is CASSGGLARETQYF. CDR3 sequence (DNA): TGCGCCAGCAGCGGGGGACTAGCGAGGGAGACCCAGTACTTC.

This clone occurred a few times. The V and J genes are TRBV19 and TRBJ1-5; 10 bases are a match to TRBD1. V lost 6 bases and J lost 6; bases outside the gene matches: 8. Germline V gene lookup returns CDR1 LNHDA and CDR2 SQIVND (reference sequence). This CDR3 comprises 15 residues. The CDR3 nucleotides read TGTGCCAGTAGGCCCGGGACAGGGGTGGGTCAGCCCCAGCATTTT. Residues: CASRPGTGVGQPQHF.

This clone has a single count. The chain is built from TRBV7-8 and TRBJ1-4; D possibly corresponds to TRBD1 (5 bases). V was shortened by 5 bases and J by 0 bases, with 13 bases between the two germline ends. CDR3 length: 16 residues. Germline V gene sequence: CDR1 SGHVS, CDR2 FQNEAQ. CDR3 sequence reads: CASSTRTLATNEKLFF. The DNA for the CDR3 is TGTGCCAGCAGCACCAGGACACTGGCAACTAATGAAAAACTGTTTTTT.

The V and J genes are TRBV4-1 and TRBJ1-4; D unresolved. Germline V gene lookup returns CDR1 MGHRA and CDR2 YSYEKL. Trimming took off 1 base at V and 7 bases at J, with 16 bases between the two ends. The CDR3 covers 16 residues. CDR3 nucleotide sequence: TGCGCCAGCAGCCAAGTTAATCTGGGATTTAGTGAAAAACTGTTTTTT. Its translation is CASSQVNLGFSEKLFF.

This clone was counted once. This chain joins TRBV5-1 and TRBJ2-3; D possibly matches TRBD1 or TRBD2 (5 bases each). Germline V gene lookup returns CDR1 SGHRS and CDR2 YFSETQ. This CDR3 contains 14 residues. The CDR3 nucleotides read TGCGCAACAAGTTGGGGGTCCTACACAGATACGCAGTATTTT. Amino acids: CATSWGSYTDTQYF.

V usage is TRBV7-3 and J usage is TRBJ2-3; 13 nucleotides match TRBD2. With V trimmed by 5 bases and J by 4 bases, 6 bases remained unmatched. The CDR3 is made up of 16 amino acids. In germline, CDR1 is SGHTA, CDR2 FQGTGA. This CDR3 is CASSPTSGGASDTQYF. Written as DNA, the CDR3 is TGTGCCAGCAGCCCAACTAGCGGGGGGGCATCAGATACGCAGTATTTT.

The V call is TRBV7-6, the J call TRBJ1-3; maybe TRBD1 (5 bases). This CDR3 is 15 amino acids long. V lost 5 bases to trimming and J lost 0 bases, with 11 bases between them. The germline CDR1 and CDR2 sequences are SGHVS and FNYEAQ. CDR3 protein: CASSPGGTSGNTIYF. In DNA, the CDR3 is TGTGCCAGCAGCCCGGGGGGTACCTCTGGAAACACCATATATTTT.

This sequence joins TRBV4-2 and TRBJ2-1, with 12 bases matching TRBD2. Germline CDR1 is LGHNA and CDR2 is YNFKEQ. The V gene end was trimmed by 1 base and the J gene end by 8 bases; junction bases not matched to a gene: 9. This CDR3 contains 17 residues. CDR3 sequence reads: CASSQVPLAGGPHEQFF. CDR3 DNA: TGTGCCAGCAGCCAAGTCCCTCTAGCGGGGGGGCCCCATGAGCAGTTCTTC.

This clone was detected only once. This chain uses TRBV5-5 with TRBJ2-7; D ambiguous. Looked up from germline, CDR1 is SGHKS and CDR2 is YYEKEE (reference sequence). The CDR3 totals 14 residues. Trimming removed 0 bases from V and 0 bases from J, with 7 bases in between. The CDR3 loop reads CASSLEQLSYEQYV. CDR3 coding DNA: TGTGCCAGCAGCTTGGAGCAGCTCTCCTACGAGCAGTACGTC.

This clone was seen a single time. The gene calls are TRBV4-1 and TRBJ2-4; no reliable D call. Trimming shortened V by 2 bases and J by 8 bases, and 25 bases separated the two germline ends. Germline lookup yields CDR1 MGHRA and CDR2 YSYEKL. This CDR3 contains 18 residues. The CDR3 here is CASSQPKVQLRILDIQYF. Here the CDR3 DNA reads TGCGCCAGCAGCCAACCAAAGGTACAACTCCGGATTCTCGACATTCAGTACTTC.

This chain uses TRBV3-1 (or the pseudogene TRBV3-2) with TRBJ2-5; the match to TRBD1 covers 8 bases. The CDR3 is 17 residues long. Germline V gives CDR1 LGHDT, CDR2 YNNKEL (reference sequence). After removal of 2 bases from V and 5 bases from J, the junction contained 13 bases not matched to a gene. The CDR3 DNA reads as TGTGCCAGCAGCCAAATAACAGGGGGAATAAGGGGGGAGACCCAGTACTTC. This codes for CASSQITGGIRGETQYF.

CDR3 in amino acids: CASSSETGSYGYTF. DNA of the CDR3: TGCGCCAGCAGCTCGGAAACAGGGAGCTATGGCTACACCTTC. This chain uses TRBV5-1 with TRBJ1-2, with D maybe TRBD1 (6 bases). V was cut by 3 bases and J by 4 bases, with 13 bases left in between. The CDR3 contains 14 residues. Germline-derived CDR1 and CDR2 are SGHRS and YFSETQ.

This sequence joins TRBV6-2 or TRBV6-3 and TRBJ2-2, with 12 bases lining up with TRBD1. Germline V gene sequence: CDR1 MNHEY, CDR2 SVGEGT. V lost 5 bases and J lost 6; bases outside the gene matches: 10. The CDR3 sequence is 17 residues long. CDR3 loop: CASSKTGTGGQAGELFF. CDR3 nucleotide sequence: TGTGCCAGCAGTAAAACCGGGACAGGGGGCCAGGCCGGGGAGCTGTTTTTT.

The chain joins TRBV21-1 to TRBJ2-7; the table names TRBD2, a call not compared with the DNA. TRBV21-1 is an annotated pseudogene. The CDR3 totals 14 residues. CDR3 bases: TGTGCCAGCAGCAAAGCGGAAAGCGACTACGAGCAGTACGTC. Translating it yields CASSKAESDYEQYV.